This entry lists 5 T cell receptor beta chains sequenced from one sample in a study of cytomegalovirus exposure and HLA in healthy donors. With 60 Vbeta and 13 Jbeta primers, the PCR was carried out. Sequenced by immunoSEQ multiplex PCR; TCRdb stores in-frame clones only, minus some. The repertoire has 150,000 to 200,000 clones, 80% to 85% of them found once; the top ten carry 0.95% to 1.4%. Sequencing was done on a sample of PBMCs. These receptors were taken from a woman aged 40 to 49 in good health and CMV-seronegative.

CDR3 sequence: CASSVGGQGSYNEQFF. The CDR3 nucleotides read TGTGCCAGCAGCGTAGGTGGACAGGGCTCCTACAATGAGCAGTTCTTC. The chain employs TRBV9 and TRBJ2-1; TRBD1 matches at 8 bases. CDR3 length equals 16 residues. Per the germline V gene, CDR1 is SGDLS and CDR2 is YYNGEE. J gave up 0 bases and V 0 bases, and 2 bases lay outside the gene matches.

This clone was counted only a few times. The chain carries TRBV11-2 and TRBJ1-1; D gene unclear. In germline, CDR1 is SGHAT, CDR2 FQNNGV. V lost 2 bases, J lost 8 bases, and 18 bases lay in between. This CDR3 is 15 amino acids long. CDR3 protein: CASSLQSSVVEEAFF. CDR3 nucleotide sequence: TGTGCCAGCAGCTTACAATCCTCCGTGGTGGAGGAAGCTTTCTTT. The entire variable domain, with the rest obtained from reference TRBV11-2 and TRBJ1-1, is as follows: EAGVAQSPRYKIIEKRQSVAFWCNPISGHATLYWYQQILGQGPKLLIQFQNNGVVDDSQLPKDRFSAERLKGVDSTLKIQPAKLEDSAVYLCASSLQSSVVEEAFFGQGTRLTVV.

The CDR3 coding sequence is TGTGCCTGGAGCATCCTCGGGAAAAACTATGGCTACACCTTC. Translated, it gives CAWSILGKNYGYTF. V and J are TRBV30 and TRBJ1-2; D gene ambiguous. V was pared by 3 bases and J by 2 bases, with 13 bases between. Germline V gene lookup returns CDR1 GTSNPN and CDR2 SVGIG (reference sequence). This CDR3 has 14 amino acids.

The V call is TRBV9, the J call TRBJ2-3, with TRBD2 matching 7 bases. The germline gives CDR1 SGDLS, CDR2 YYNGEE. Trimming cost V 4 bases and J 3 bases; bases outside gene matches: 14. This CDR3 comprises 17 residues. CDR3 nucleotides: TGTGCCAGCAGCTTGGAGCGAGGGCGGGGGTCGACAGATACGCAGTATTTT. This codes for CASSLERGRGSTDTQYF.

The chain recombines TRBV6-4 with TRBJ2-1, with 8 bases matching TRBD2. V shed 5 bases and J 2 bases; nucleotides not matched to a gene: 5. Germline CDR1 is MRHNA and CDR2 is SNTAGT. The CDR3 totals 15 residues. The CDR3 sequence: CASSRLAGPYNEQFF. The CDR3 region has the DNA TGTGCCAGCAGTCGCCTAGCGGGCCCCTACAATGAGCAGTTCTTC.